Following are 17 T cell receptor beta chains from one sample sequenced in a study of cytotoxic CD8 clonotypes in ibrutinib-treated CLL. The table came from immunoSEQ multiplex PCR; TCRdb's copy has only in-frame clones and leaves some out. The sample lists 110,000 to 150,000 clones; 70% to 85% were seen once. The sequences come from PBMCs, collected after 12 months of ibrutinib treatment. The origin of the receptors is a human donor with chronic lymphocytic leukemia.

This clone was recorded once. This sequence joins TRBV9 and TRBJ1-6; D is uncertain. This CDR3 contains 16 residues. The germline V gene has CDR1 SGDLS and CDR2 YYNGEE. Trimming took 1 base from V and 9 from J, leaving 17 bases between them. The DNA of the CDR3 is TGTGCCAGCAGCGTACAGGTGACCCCCGGGGTTTCACCCCTCCACTTT. It yields the protein CASSVQVTPGVSPLHF.

This clone showed up just a few times. An end of the junction differs from the germline gene, which may be a read error. The J gene is TRBJ2-7, the V gene TRBV10-3; TRBD2 agrees at 11 bases. The germline V gene encodes CDR1 ENHRY and CDR2 SYGVKD. This CDR3 is 14 amino acids long. CDR3: CASSYLTSGDEQYF. Here the CDR3 DNA reads TGTGCCAGCAGTTACTTGACTAGCGGGGACGAGCAGTACTTC.

This chain uses TRBV9 with TRBJ1-2; TRBD1 matches at 10 bases. CDR3 size: 19 residues. Germline CDR1 is SGDLS and CDR2 is YYNGEE. Unmatched junction bases numbered 12, after V lost 0 bases and J lost 1 base. CDR3 coding DNA: TGTGCCAGCAGCGTAGGTCCTGGGACAGGGGACCGAGTTAACTATGGCTACACCTTC. Translating it yields CASSVGPGTGDRVNYGYTF.

V usage is TRBV7-9 and J usage is TRBJ2-7, with 7 bases identical to TRBD2. The CDR3 totals 17 residues. Germline V gene data show CDR1 as SEHNR and CDR2 as FQNEAQ (reference sequence). Losses at the gene ends were 4 bases for V and 0 bases for J; bases not matched to a gene: 12. In DNA form, the CDR3 reads TGTGCCAGCAGCTCAGCGGCGGCCAGGGAGGGCTCCTACGAGCAGTACTTC. It is translated as CASSSAAAREGSYEQYF.

CDR3 loop: CASSLNRIYEQYF. In DNA, the CDR3 is TGTGCCAGCAGCTTAAATAGGATATACGAGCAGTACTTC. The chain is built from TRBV7-8 and TRBJ2-7, with no clear D. Germline CDR1 and CDR2: SGHVS and FQNEAQ. V was pared by 2 bases and J by 4 bases, with 9 bases between. The CDR3 has 13 residues.

The rearrangement uses TRBV28 and TRBJ1-4; D remains ambiguous. V lost 4 bases, J lost 7 bases, and 7 bases lay in between. The CDR3 contains 12 residues. CDR1 MDHEN and CDR2 SYDVKM come from the germline V gene. The CDR3 DNA reads as TGTGCCAGCAGTTCAAAGGTTGAAAAACTGTTTTTT. This sequence encodes CASSSKVEKLFF.

The chain recombines TRBV4-1 with TRBJ2-7; 10 nucleotides agree with TRBD2. The germline V gene has CDR1 MGHRA and CDR2 YSYEKL. Unmatched junction bases numbered 6, after V lost 2 bases and J lost 2 bases. This CDR3 has 16 residues. The chain's CDR3 is CASSQTPSGRAYEQYF. In DNA, the CDR3 is TGCGCCAGCAGCCAAACCCCCAGCGGGAGGGCCTACGAGCAGTACTTC.

About this clone itself: In the same sample, other DNA sequences code for this CDR3. The V and J genes are TRBV9 and TRBJ2-1, with D tentatively TRBD1 or TRBD2 (5 bases each). Germline V gene sequence: CDR1 SGDLS, CDR2 YYNGEE. This CDR3 spans 15 amino acids. Trimming shortened V by 0 bases and J by 0 bases, and 7 bases separated the two germline ends. The CDR3 is CASSVGGASYNEQFF. The CDR3 DNA follows: TGTGCCAGCAGCGTAGGAGGGGCCTCCTACAATGAGCAGTTCTTC.

The chain links TRBV9 to TRBJ2-7; 7 bases align to TRBD1. With V trimmed by 0 bases and J by 2 bases, 2 bases remained unmatched. Germline V gene lookup returns CDR1 SGDLS and CDR2 YYNGEE. The CDR3 covers 14 residues. The CDR3 protein is CASSVDRGAYEQYF. The CDR3 region has the DNA TGTGCCAGCAGCGTAGACAGGGGAGCCTACGAGCAGTACTTC.

The V gene is TRBV11-2, the J gene TRBJ2-3; D unclear. V was clipped by 4 bases and J by 6 bases, with 11 bases between them. The CDR3 runs 13 residues. The germline V gene has CDR1 SGHAT and CDR2 FQNNGV. The CDR3, as DNA: TGTGCCAGCAGCTCACTTAGTGTTGATACGCAGTATTTT. Translation: CASSSLSVDTQYF.

Only one count was recorded for this clone. The same CDR3 is also encoded by other DNA sequences in this sample. The chain is built from TRBV29-1 and TRBJ2-6; the match to TRBD1 covers 9 bases. Trimming at V came to 4 bases and at J to 2 bases, leaving 3 bases not matched to a gene. The V gene's germline CDR1 is SQVTM and CDR2 ANQGSEA. The CDR3 has 15 residues. As DNA, the CDR3 is TGCAGCGTTGGGAGGACAGGGGCTGGGGCCAACGTCCTGACTTTC. Amino acid sequence: CSVGRTGAGANVLTF.

The chain has TRBV15 and TRBJ1-4, with D unresolved. Trimming cost V 6 bases and J 13 bases, with 18 bases left between them. The germline CDR1 and CDR2 sequences are LNHNV and YYDKDF (reference sequence). The CDR3 totals 13 residues. DNA of the CDR3: TGTGCCACCAGTTCGGTCGGGTCAGCGCGACTGTTTTTT. Translated: CATSSVGSARLFF.

This clone was counted a few times. V usage is TRBV5-4 and J usage is TRBJ1-2; no firm D call. Germline V gives CDR1 SGHNT, CDR2 YYREEE (reference sequence). The CDR3 sequence is 13 residues long. Trimming took off 1 base at V and 2 bases at J, with 6 bases between the two ends. The CDR3 is CASSLPGNYGYTF. The CDR3 coding sequence is TGTGCCAGCAGCTTGCCGGGGAACTATGGCTACACCTTC.

The table lists this clone with a few counts. The chain carries TRBV6-4 and TRBJ1-1; no firm D call. The ends were cut back, 5 bases at V and 8 bases at J, with 15 bases in the middle. Looked up from germline, CDR1 is MRHNA and CDR2 is SNTAGT. This CDR3 contains 13 residues. CDR3 coding DNA: TGTGCCAGCAGTAGGGAGGGAGCCACCGAAGCTTTCTTT. This gives the protein CASSREGATEAFF.

Here the CDR3 reads CASSQQRGTAYNSPLHF. Here the CDR3 DNA reads TGTGCCAGCAGCCAACAACGCGGGACAGCCTATAATTCACCCCTCCACTTT. The genes are TRBV14 and TRBJ1-6; 7 bases line up with TRBD1. The CDR3 spans 17 residues. After removal of 2 bases from V and 2 bases from J, the junction contained 6 bases not matched to a gene. Germline CDR1 is SGHDN and CDR2 is FVKESK.

The chain is built from TRBV4-2 and TRBJ1-2, with a possible D match to TRBD1 (5 bases). This CDR3 has 14 residues. Germline loops: CDR1 LGHNA, CDR2 YNFKEQ. V shed 3 bases and J shed 5 bases, with 13 bases lying between them. CDR3 bases: TGTGCCAGCAGCCAGTCTACGGGGGGGTATGGCTACACCTTC. Its protein is CASSQSTGGYGYTF.

The chain recombines TRBV27 with TRBJ2-7, with TRBD1 matching 7 bases. This CDR3 spans 16 amino acids. Germline lookup yields CDR1 MNHEY and CDR2 SMNVEV (reference sequence). V gave up 0 bases and J gave up 3 bases; unmatched junction bases: 8. The DNA for the CDR3 is TGTGCCAGCAGTTTATCCCCCGGGACAGTTTACTACGAGCAGTACTTC. It encodes CASSLSPGTVYYEQYF.